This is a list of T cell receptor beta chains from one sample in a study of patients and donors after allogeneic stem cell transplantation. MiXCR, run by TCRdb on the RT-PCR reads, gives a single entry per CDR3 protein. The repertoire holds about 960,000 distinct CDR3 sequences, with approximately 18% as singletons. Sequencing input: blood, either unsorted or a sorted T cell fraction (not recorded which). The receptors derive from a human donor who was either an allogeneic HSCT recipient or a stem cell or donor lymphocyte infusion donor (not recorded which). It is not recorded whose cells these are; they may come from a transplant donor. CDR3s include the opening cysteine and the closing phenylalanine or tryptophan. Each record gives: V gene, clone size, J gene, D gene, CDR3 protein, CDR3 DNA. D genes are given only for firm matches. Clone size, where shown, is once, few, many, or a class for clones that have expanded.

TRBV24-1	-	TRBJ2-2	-	CATSDLHTGELFF	TGTGCCACCAGTGACCTTCATACCGGGGAGCTGTTTTTT
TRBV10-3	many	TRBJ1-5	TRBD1	CAISESGTGLLPQHF	TGTGCCATCAGTGAGTCCGGGACAGGGTTGTTGCCCCAGCATTTT
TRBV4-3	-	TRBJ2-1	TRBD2	CASSQGKKAGVPYNEQFF	TGCGCCAGCAGCCAAGGGAAAAAAGCGGGGGTCCCCTACAATGAGCAGTTCTTC
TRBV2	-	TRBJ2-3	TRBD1	CASSANGQGQVDTQYF	TGTGCCAGCAGCGCGAATGGACAGGGGCAGGTAGATACGCAGTATTTT
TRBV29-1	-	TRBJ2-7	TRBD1	CSVETGTASYEQYF	TGCAGCGTTGAAACGGGGACAGCTTCCTACGAGCAGTACTTC
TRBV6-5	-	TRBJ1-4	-	CASSYSSGLNEKLFF	TGTGCCAGCAGTTACTCGAGTGGTCTTAATGAAAAACTGTTTTTT
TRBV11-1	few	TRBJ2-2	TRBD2	CASSLALPSGSFNTGELFF	TGTGCCAGCAGCTTAGCGTTGCCTAGCGGGAGTTTCAACACCGGGGAGCTGTTTTTT
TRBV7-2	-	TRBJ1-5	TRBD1	CASSLGGQGAGQPQHF	TGTGCCAGCAGCTTAGGGGGGCAGGGGGCAGGCCAGCCCCAGCATTTT
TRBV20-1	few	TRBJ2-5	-	CSAKVGETQYF	TGCAGTGCTAAGGTTGGAGAGACCCAGTACTTC
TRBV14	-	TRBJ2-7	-	CASSQDLEDEQYF	TGTGCCAGCAGCCAAGATCTGGAAGACGAGCAGTACTTC
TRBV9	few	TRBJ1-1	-	CASSASDRTEAFF	TGTGCCAGCAGCGCTTCAGACCGCACTGAAGCTTTCTTT
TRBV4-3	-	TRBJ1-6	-	CASSQDRTDPYNSPLHF	TGCGCCAGCAGCCAAGATAGGACAGACCCATATAATTCACCCCTCCACTTT
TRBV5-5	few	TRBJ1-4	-	CASSPEGGSNEKLFF	TGTGCCAGCAGCCCCGAGGGGGGTAGTAATGAAAAACTGTTTTTT
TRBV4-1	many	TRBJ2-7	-	CASSQEPGHGDEQYF	TGCGCCAGCAGCCAAGAACCGGGACACGGGGACGAGCAGTACTTC
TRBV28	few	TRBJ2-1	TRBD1	CAADGTGTNEQFF	TGTGCCGCAGACGGGACAGGTACCAATGAGCAGTTCTTC
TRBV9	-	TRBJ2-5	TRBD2	CASSETSGGAAKETQYF	TGTGCCAGCAGCGAGACTAGCGGGGGCGCAGCCAAAGAGACCCAGTACTTC
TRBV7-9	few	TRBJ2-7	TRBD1	CASSFPGRDRADEQYF	TGTGCCAGCAGCTTTCCGGGTCGAGACAGGGCCGACGAGCAGTACTTC
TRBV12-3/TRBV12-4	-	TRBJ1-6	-	CASSLNLSLHF	TGTGCCAGCAGTTTAAATCTGTCTCTCCACTTT
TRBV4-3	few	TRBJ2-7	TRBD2	CASSRSGGTYEQYF	TGCGCCAGCAGCCGAAGCGGGGGGACCTACGAGCAGTACTTC
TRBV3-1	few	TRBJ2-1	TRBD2	CASSQPTGTSGSGEQFF	TGTGCCAGCAGCCAACCTACCGGGACTAGCGGGAGCGGTGAGCAGTTCTTC
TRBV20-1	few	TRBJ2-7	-	CSAPAAATYEQYF	TGCAGTGCTCCCGCAGCGGCAACCTACGAGCAGTACTTC
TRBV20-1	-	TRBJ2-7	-	CSARDPNPYEQYF	TGCAGTGCTAGAGATCCGAACCCCTACGAGCAGTACTTC
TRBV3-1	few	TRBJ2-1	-	CASSQVLVNEQFF	TGTGCCAGCAGCCAAGTTCTAGTCAATGAGCAGTTCTTC
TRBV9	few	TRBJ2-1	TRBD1	CASSVGPQTGRGEQFF	TGTGCCAGCAGCGTAGGACCCCAGACAGGGCGAGGGGAGCAGTTCTTC
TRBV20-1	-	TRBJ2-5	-	CSAGGLKKETQYF	TGCAGTGCTGGAGGACTAAAAAAAGAGACCCAGTACTTC
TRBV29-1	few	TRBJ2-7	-	CSVEDPSYEQYF	TGCAGCGTTGAAGATCCATCCTACGAGCAGTACTTC
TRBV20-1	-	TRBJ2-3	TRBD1	CSASAPGQLLTYTQYF	TGCAGTGCTAGTGCACCGGGACAGCTACTCACATATACGCAGTATTTT
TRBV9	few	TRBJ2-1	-	CASSVEGTHTYNEQFF	TGTGCCAGCAGCGTAGAAGGGACACACACCTACAATGAGCAGTTCTTC
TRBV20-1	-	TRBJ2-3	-	CSARGNSGKPTDTQYF	TGCAGTGCTAGGGGAAATAGCGGAAAACCCACAGATACGCAGTATTTT